The 18 T cell receptor beta chains in this list originate from one sample, sequenced in a study of blood T cell repertoires in COVID-19 (dated by TCRdb to 2020 to 2022). Library creation used the immunoSEQ multiplex PCR assay. Not all clones reach the TCRdb copy of this immuneACCESS table, which keeps in-frame sequences only. Checked studies attribute under half of the gap to unresolved V genes and leave the rest unexplained. For this sample the table gives around 200,000 clones, of which approximately 85% were detected only once. The ten largest account for 4.9% of the sample. Input material: peripheral blood. These receptors were collected from a woman of 80 years or more with acute or convalescent COVID-19.

The chain is built from TRBV30 and TRBJ2-6; D is uncertain. V lost 0 bases and J lost 4, with 7 bases in between. Germline V gene sequence: CDR1 GTSNPN, CDR2 SVGIG (reference sequence). The CDR3 length is 14 residues. This chain's CDR3 is CAWSVRAGANVLTF. Here the CDR3 DNA reads TGTGCCTGGAGTGTGCGTGCCGGGGCCAACGTCCTGACTTTC.

The V and J genes are TRBV18 and TRBJ2-7; 8 bases line up with TRBD2. In germline, CDR1 is KGHSH, CDR2 LQKENI. V lost 2 bases to trimming and J lost 6 bases; unmatched junction nucleotides: 9. The CDR3 runs to 15 residues. CDR3 in amino acids: CASSPGLAGLGEQYF. The CDR3 DNA reads TGTGCCAGCTCACCAGGGCTAGCGGGCTTGGGCGAGCAGTACTTC. Filled out from reference TRBV18 and TRBJ2-7, the complete variable domain reads NAGVMQNPRHLVRRRGQEARLRCSPMKGHSHVYWYRQLPEEGLKFMVYLQKENIIDESGMPKERFSAEFPKEGPSILRIQQVVRGDSAAYFCASSPGLAGLGEQYFGPGTRLTVT.

The chain is built from TRBV20-1 and TRBJ1-2; D is undetermined. This CDR3 region has 9 residues. Trimming left V 3 bases short and J 6 bases short, with 2 bases between. The germline CDR1 and CDR2 sequences are DFQATT and SNEGSKA (reference sequence). CDR3 sequence: CSASNGYTF. The CDR3, as DNA: TGCAGTGCTAGCAATGGCTACACCTTC.

V gene TRBV6-6 combines with J gene TRBJ1-1; D ambiguous. The CDR3 has 17 residues. The germline V gene has CDR1 MNHNY and CDR2 SVGAGI (reference sequence). Deletions cut 5 bases from V and 0 bases from J, with 19 bases between. CDR3 in DNA: TGTGCCAGCAGTCGCCGACTTGGGGAGGGCCTGAACACTGAAGCTTTCTTT. Its translation: CASSRRLGEGLNTEAFF.

The chain joins TRBV20-1 to TRBJ1-2, with D unresolved. The germline V and J ends were trimmed by 3 bases and 2 bases, with 13 bases remaining between them. Germline CDR1 is DFQATT and CDR2 is SNEGSKA (reference sequence). The CDR3 runs 14 residues. In DNA, the CDR3 is TGCAGTGCTAGTAAAGGCCTACTAAACTATGGCTACACCTTC. Encoded protein: CSASKGLLNYGYTF.

The rearrangement uses TRBV6-2 or TRBV6-3 and TRBJ2-7; perhaps TRBD1 as D (6 bases). CDR3 size: 15 residues. Deletions cut 5 bases from V and 4 bases from J, with 18 bases between. Per germline, CDR1 MNHEY and CDR2 SVGEGT. The CDR3 DNA reads as TGTGCCAGCAGTATCCGGGACACTAAAAATTACGAGCAGTACTTC. Amino acid sequence: CASSIRDTKNYEQYF.

The V call is TRBV7-2, the J call TRBJ2-7; TRBD2 agrees at 10 bases. J gave up 6 bases and V 3 bases, and 8 bases lay outside the gene matches. The CDR3 sequence is 15 residues long. Germline V lookup: CDR1 SGHTA, CDR2 FQGNSA. The CDR3 coding sequence is TGTGCCAGCAGCTTGCGTCTAGCGGGAGTAGGCGAGCAGTACTTC. It translates to CASSLRLAGVGEQYF.

This clone was seen more than once but under ten times. The genes are TRBV28 and TRBJ2-7; D perhaps matches TRBD2 (6 bases). The germline gives CDR1 MDHEN, CDR2 SYDVKM. Trimming took 5 bases from V and 5 from J, leaving 16 bases between them. This CDR3 has 14 amino acids. The CDR3 nucleotides are TGTGCCAGCAGTGTCTCTAGCGTGGAGGACGAGCAGTACTTC. Translated, it gives CASSVSSVEDEQYF.

This chain connects TRBV7-3 to TRBJ1-1; unclear D gene. This CDR3 spans 15 amino acids. V dropped 0 bases and J dropped 11 bases, with 19 bases sitting between them. The germline V gene encodes CDR1 SGHTA and CDR2 FQGTGA. Here the CDR3 reads CASSLTDGPESTAFF. CDR3 sequence (DNA): TGTGCCAGCAGCTTAACAGATGGGCCCGAAAGTACCGCTTTCTTT.

The gene calls are TRBV5-1 and TRBJ1-1, with D unresolved. Germline values: CDR1 SGHRS, CDR2 YFSETQ. V was cut by 6 bases and J by 4 bases, with 10 bases left in between. This CDR3 is 12 amino acids long. CDR3 residues: CASKSEGTEAFF. CDR3 DNA sequence: TGCGCCAGCAAATCGGAGGGCACTGAAGCTTTCTTT.

This chain uses TRBV15 with TRBJ2-2; 7 nucleotides align to TRBD2. Germline assignment: CDR1 LNHNV and CDR2 YYDKDF (reference sequence). This CDR3 has 16 amino acids. The V segment lost 0 bases and the J segment 5 bases; nucleotides outside the gene matches: 6. The CDR3 region has the DNA TGTGCCACCAGCAGAGATCCGCTAGCGGCGACCGGGGAGCTGTTTTTT. It codes for CATSRDPLAATGELFF.

The chain joins TRBV6-5 to TRBJ2-5; 9 nucleotides align to TRBD1. Germline V gene data show CDR1 as MNHEY and CDR2 as SVGAGI. The CDR3 is 14 amino acids. V lost 6 bases and J lost 4; bases outside the gene matches: 6. CDR3 sequence reads: CASRSTGGIETQYF. The DNA for the CDR3 is TGTGCCAGCAGATCTACAGGGGGCATAGAGACCCAGTACTTC.

The chain uses TRBV19 and TRBJ2-1; 12 bases fit TRBD1. This CDR3 spans 15 amino acids. Germline V gene data show CDR1 as LNHDA and CDR2 as SQIVND (reference sequence). The junction had 5 bases not matched to a gene; V was cut back by 3 bases and J by 8 bases. CDR3: CASSIGTGGSDEQFF. The CDR3 nucleotides are TGTGCCAGTAGTATTGGGACAGGGGGCAGCGATGAGCAGTTCTTC.

The chain carries TRBV5-1 and TRBJ2-3; 10 positions match TRBD1. The CDR3 contains 15 residues. J gave up 1 base and V 3 bases, and 2 bases lay outside the gene matches. CDR1 SGHRS and CDR2 YFSETQ come from the germline V gene. The DNA of the CDR3 is TGCGCCAGCAGCTCAGGACAGGGGGGCACAGATACGCAGTATTTT. Its protein is CASSSGQGGTDTQYF.

This clone was found a few times. The chain recombines TRBV9 with TRBJ2-1; 8 nucleotides line up with TRBD2. The germline CDR1 and CDR2 sequences are SGDLS and YYNGEE. The CDR3 covers 17 residues. With 0 bases clipped from V and 4 bases from J, the junction kept 9 bases outside the gene matches. CDR3 in DNA: TGTGCCAGCAGCGTAGGGGCTAGCGGGCCCTTGTACAATGAGCAGTTCTTC. Protein sequence: CASSVGASGPLYNEQFF.

The rearrangement joins TRBV28 to TRBJ1-1; possibly TRBD1 for D (5 bases). The CDR3 is made up of 17 amino acids. V lost 7 bases, J lost 7 bases, and 28 bases lay in between. Looked up from germline, CDR1 is MDHEN and CDR2 is SYDVKM. The CDR3 here is CASIPFNGAGPGGEAFF. The CDR3 DNA reads TGTGCCAGCATTCCATTTAATGGGGCCGGGCCGGGGGGTGAAGCTTTCTTT.

The rearrangement uses TRBV7-9 and TRBJ1-3; tentative D call: TRBD1 (5 bases). V lost 1 base, J lost 2 bases, and 6 bases lay in between. This CDR3 is built from 14 residues. Germline V gene data show CDR1 as SEHNR and CDR2 as FQNEAQ (reference sequence). The CDR3 sequence: CASSLGQTGNTIYF. In nucleotides, the CDR3 is TGTGCCAGCAGCTTAGGACAGACTGGAAACACCATATATTTT.

The chain is built from TRBV7-2 and TRBJ2-3; 9 positions agree with TRBD2. V was clipped by 3 bases and J by 5 bases; unmatched bases: 6. Germline values: CDR1 SGHTA, CDR2 FQGNSA. The CDR3 is 15 residues long. The CDR3 bases are TGTGCCAGCAGCTTTAGCGGGAGCTACGGAGATACGCAGTATTTT. It specifies CASSFSGSYGDTQYF.